The entry that follows covers one T cell receptor (beta chain) sequence. Antigen: not known. The sample is drawn from a study of long-term antiretroviral therapy in people with HIV. Each participant with HIV received care in the United States. The samples, holding 1-10 million cryopreserved PBMC, were thawed before DNA extraction was carried out. The study, taken as a whole, reports: Upon ART, diversity increased but remained lower than transplant donor controls. Regardless of time point, clones expanded before ART dominated the repertoire.

A v3.0 immunoSEQ assay was performed at survey level. The protocol was immunoSEQ multiplex PCR, while the TCRdb copy is restricted to in-frame clones and leaves out a portion. The repertoire holds about 28,000 clones, with over 80% as singletons. Trimming took off 7 bases at V and 1 base at J, with 14 bases between the two ends. The CDR3 covers 15 residues. Germline CDR1 MNHEY, CDR2 SMNVEV (reference sequence). The chain combines TRBV27 with TRBJ2-1; no firm D call. This TCR was sampled from a man aged 45 to 65 with HIV. This material consisted of unsorted PBMCs, taken 3.2 years before starting antiretroviral therapy. The CDR3 region is CASTLRSSSYNEQFF. CDR3 DNA: TGTGCCAGCACCCTCCGGAGCTCATCCTACAATGAGCAGTTCTTC.